The sequence of this T cell receptor beta chain was determined in a study of shared clonotypes between healthy human individuals. Whole-study findings and limits: Generation probabilities of non-shared clonotypes were lower (relative to those shared by all four donors).

Measured with immunoSEQ multiplex PCR; TCRdb has only the in-frame clones, and not every one. The table lists almost 750,000 clones, around 70% of them singletons, with around 1.7% in the top ten. Notes on this clone: The antigen is unknown.

Germline V lookup: CDR1 SGHVS, CDR2 FNYEAQ. Between the trimmed V and J ends, which lost 0 bases and 11 bases, there was a span of 13 bases. The CDR3 loop spans 13 amino acids. The sample taken for sequencing was memory CD4+ T cells sorted from blood. This sample's subset: CD45RA-negative fraction. J is TRBJ1-1 and V is TRBV7-6, with D perhaps TRBD1 (6 bases). The TCR comes from a woman aged 25 to 39 in good health. CDR3: CASSLALQGAAFF. The CDR3 bases are TGTGCCAGCAGCTTAGCGTTACAGGGAGCCGCTTTCTTT.